The 19 T cell receptor beta chains listed next were all sequenced from one sample in a study of vaccination and CD4 T cells after COVID-19 (dated 2022 in TCRdb). The library was obtained by PCR. The sample was run on an Illumina iSeq 100. DNA from cultured CD4+ T cells was subjected to TCR sequencing with the Oncomine TCR Beta short-read assay at the Johns Hopkins FTIC core. The public reads were run again by TCRdb, first through fastp at Q25 and then through MiXCR, and only productive beta chains were kept. Rows with a matching CDR3 protein are joined into one entry that keeps the most common DNA and genes. The sample table contains 15,000 to 17,000 distinct CDR3 sequences; only one count was recorded for 42% of them. The ten most abundant clones make up 20% to 25% of the sample. No antigen has been identified for these receptors. According to the study, the label for this sample's treatment or condition signals: roughly 10-day PBMC culture with coronavirus spike peptide pools or control peptides (ViraFEST assay).

Sequenced input: cultured CD4+ T cells from blood. The receptors derive from a human donor with COVID-19.

This clonotype was observed a handful of times. This sequence joins TRBV6-1 and TRBJ1-1; possible D gene TRBD1, 5 bases. The germline V gene encodes CDR1 MNHNS and CDR2 SASEGT. The CDR3 has 13 residues. V lost 1 base and J 4 bases, leaving 7 bases between the germline ends. The CDR3, as DNA: TGTGCCAGCAGTGAAGGGGGCCCCACTGAAGCTTTCTTT. It encodes CASSEGGPTEAFF.

This chain joins TRBV19 and TRBJ1-5, with D unresolved. The CDR3 totals 14 residues. The V end was cut by 7 bases, the J end by 6 bases, with 16 bases between. From germline, CDR1 is LNHDA and CDR2 SQIVND (reference sequence). The CDR3 is CASTERGLGQPQHF. The CDR3 coding sequence is TGTGCCAGTACTGAACGAGGATTGGGTCAGCCCCAGCATTTT.

The chain joins TRBV28 to TRBJ1-5; D is possibly TRBD1 (5 bases). Trimming took off 6 bases at V and 6 bases at J, with 18 bases between the two ends. This CDR3 has 15 amino acids. The V gene's germline CDR1 is MDHEN and CDR2 SYDVKM. The DNA for the CDR3 is TGTGCCAGCAGACCGGAGGCCCCGGGGGGTCAGCCCCAGCATTTT. This encodes CASRPEAPGGQPQHF.

This clonotype has just a few counts. For the CDR3, the DNA is TGTGCCAGTAGTGCATACCGGGTTCAAGCTAACTATGGCTACACCTTC. Translation gives CASSAYRVQANYGYTF. The rearrangement joins TRBV19 to TRBJ1-2; D call uncertain. Germline V gives CDR1 LNHDA, CDR2 SQIVND (reference sequence). This CDR3 is 16 amino acids long. With 5 bases removed from V and 0 bases from J, the gap between germline ends came to 16 bases.

This chain uses TRBV15 with TRBJ2-1; D is possibly TRBD2 (6 bases). Per the germline V gene, CDR1 is LNHNV and CDR2 is YYDKDF (reference sequence). V was trimmed by 5 bases and J by 3 bases, leaving 14 bases between them. The CDR3 runs to 15 residues. CDR3 DNA: TGTGCCACCAGCCCCTGGGGAGCGGGCTACAATGAGCAGTTCTTC. Protein sequence: CATSPWGAGYNEQFF.

The chain is built from TRBV24-1 and TRBJ2-3, with 10 bases identical to TRBD2. The CDR3 is 15 residues long. V shed 5 bases and J 6 bases; nucleotides not matched to a gene: 7. Germline assignment: CDR1 KGHDR and CDR2 SFDVKD. DNA of the CDR3: TGTGCCACCAGTGGTCTAGCGGGGGTCCAGGATACGCAGTATTTT. This gives the protein CATSGLAGVQDTQYF.

This sequence joins TRBV20-1 and TRBJ2-5; the match to TRBD2 covers 11 bases. V lost 1 base and J lost 7; bases outside the gene matches: 5. Germline CDR1 reads DFQATT; CDR2 reads SNEGSKA (reference sequence). This CDR3 contains 14 residues. The DNA for the CDR3 is TGCAGTGCTAGAGTACTAGCGGGGGTATGGACCCAGTACTTC. This sequence encodes CSARVLAGVWTQYF.

The sample holds a few counts of this clonotype. This rearrangement joins TRBV6-2 or TRBV6-3 to TRBJ1-4, with D possibly matching TRBD1 (6 bases). V dropped 7 bases and J dropped 5 bases, with 17 bases sitting between them. In germline, CDR1 is MNHEY, CDR2 SVGEGT. The CDR3 has 15 amino acids. The CDR3 nucleotides read TGTGCCAGCAACAACCCCGGGACATCCAATGAAAAACTGTTTTTT. This sequence encodes CASNNPGTSNEKLFF.

V usage is TRBV20-1 and J usage is TRBJ1-1; perhaps TRBD1 as D (5 bases). The CDR3 is made up of 11 amino acids. The ends were cut back, 6 bases at V and 7 bases at J, with 12 bases in the middle. The V gene's germline CDR1 is DFQATT and CDR2 SNEGSKA (reference sequence). The CDR3 loop reads CSADDRNEAFF. The DNA for the CDR3 is TGCAGTGCCGACGACAGAAATGAAGCTTTCTTT.

The rearrangement links TRBV7-9 to TRBJ2-5; TRBD2 might be the D (6 bases). CDR1 is SEHNR and CDR2 is FQNEAQ in the germline V gene (reference sequence). Trimming pared 2 bases from V and 10 bases from J, leaving 11 bases between. This CDR3 is built from 12 residues. CDR3 in DNA: TGTGCCAGCAGCTTACTTCGGGGGAACCAGTACTTC. Its translation is CASSLLRGNQYF.

The chain combines TRBV5-4 with TRBJ2-3, with TRBD2 matching 7 bases. The J segment lost 3 bases and the V segment lost 0 bases, leaving 7 bases of the junction unmatched. CDR3 length: 16 residues. Germline V gene data show CDR1 as SGHNT and CDR2 as YYREEE (reference sequence). CDR3 residues: CASSLAGRLVTDTQYF. In DNA form, the CDR3 reads TGTGCCAGCAGCTTGGCCGGGAGGTTGGTAACAGATACGCAGTATTTT.

This clonotype has only a few counts. The chain couples TRBV7-6 to TRBJ2-7; a weak D match, TRBD2 (6 bases). V was trimmed by 10 bases and J by 5 bases, leaving 21 bases between them. CDR3 length equals 14 residues. Per the germline V gene, CDR1 is SGHVS and CDR2 is FNYEAQ. The CDR3, as DNA: TGTGCCACCCTCTTATACGGGGGTAACCACGAGCAGTACTTC. Protein product: CATLLYGGNHEQYF. Looking up the rest from reference TRBV7-6 and TRBJ2-7 gives the full variable domain: GAGVSQSPRYKVTKRGQDVALRCDPISGHVSLYWYRQALGQGPEFLTYFNYEAQQDKSGLPNDRFSAERPEGSISTLTIQRTEQRDSAMYRCATLLYGGNHEQYFGPGTRLTVT.

CDR3 protein: CASSFPRYGYTF. For the CDR3, the DNA is TGTGCCAGCAGTTTCCCGAGGTATGGCTACACCTTC. V usage is TRBV28 and J usage is TRBJ1-2, with D hard to call. Deletions cut 3 bases from V and 5 bases from J, with 7 bases between. The CDR3 contains 12 residues. Germline V gene sequence: CDR1 MDHEN, CDR2 SYDVKM.

The DNA of the CDR3 is TGTGCCAGCTCACCGTTACTTAGCACAGATACGCAGTATTTT. This sequence encodes CASSPLLSTDTQYF. The gene calls are TRBV18 and TRBJ2-3; D remains unclear. The germline V gene has CDR1 KGHSH and CDR2 LQKENI. CDR3 length: 14 amino acids. V gave up 3 bases and J gave up 0 bases, with 7 bases separating them.

The chain couples TRBV7-6 to TRBJ1-4; 7 nucleotides match TRBD1. The germline V gene has CDR1 SGHVS and CDR2 FNYEAQ. The CDR3 is 18 residues long. J gave up 4 bases and V 0 bases, and 11 bases lay outside the gene matches. CDR3 coding DNA: TGTGCCAGCAGCTTAGCAGGGGACCTCAGGGGGTTTAATGAAAAACTGTTTTTT. Its translation is CASSLAGDLRGFNEKLFF. The entire variable domain, with the rest obtained from reference TRBV7-6 and TRBJ1-4, is as follows: GAGVSQSPRYKVTKRGQDVALRCDPISGHVSLYWYRQALGQGPEFLTYFNYEAQQDKSGLPNDRFSAERPEGSISTLTIQRTEQRDSAMYRCASSLAGDLRGFNEKLFFGSGTQLSVL.

This clonotype was detected only a few times. This chain uses TRBV30 with TRBJ2-5, with TRBD1 matching 7 bases. The germline V gene encodes CDR1 GTSNPN and CDR2 SVGIG (reference sequence). The CDR3 spans 13 residues. After removal of 4 bases from V and 4 bases from J, the junction contained 6 bases not matched to a gene. The CDR3 DNA is TGTGCCTGGAACAGGGGATCGGGAGAGACCCAGTACTTC. Amino acids: CAWNRGSGETQYF.

The rearrangement links TRBV20-1 to TRBJ1-5; 7 bases fit TRBD1. V shed 3 bases and J 0 bases; nucleotides not matched to a gene: 14. CDR1 and CDR2 (germline): DFQATT, SNEGSKA (reference sequence). This CDR3 spans 18 amino acids. For the CDR3, the DNA is TGCAGTGCTAGCCCTGGGGAACAGGGGTGGGGTAGCAATCAGCCCCAGCATTTT. Translated, it gives CSASPGEQGWGSNQPQHF.

J is TRBJ2-7 and V is TRBV6-1; possible D gene TRBD1, 6 bases. This CDR3 has 12 residues. CDR1 is MNHNS and CDR2 is SASEGT in the germline V gene. V dropped 6 bases and J dropped 3 bases, with 9 bases sitting between them. The CDR3 protein is CASRPQGYEQYF. The DNA for the CDR3 is TGTGCCAGCAGACCACAGGGCTACGAGCAGTACTTC.

The chain joins TRBV10-3 to TRBJ2-3, with D perhaps TRBD2 (5 bases). V was pared by 7 bases and J by 0 bases, with 11 bases between. Looked up from germline, CDR1 is ENHRY and CDR2 is SYGVKD. The CDR3 consists of 14 residues. This CDR3 is CAIKGSYSTDTQYF. CDR3 coding DNA: TGTGCCATCAAAGGGAGCTACAGCACAGATACGCAGTATTTT.